Listed below are T cell receptor beta chains from one sample, sequenced in a study of T cells after yellow fever vaccination. TCRdb passed the 5' RACE reads through MiXCR, listing each CDR3 protein once. Of 450,000 to 550,000 distinct CDR3 sequences in the sample, 20% to 25% were seen once. Material: PBMCs, obtained roughly 23 days after the first yellow fever vaccination. All receptors come from a man between 18 and 29 years old who received the YFV17D yellow fever vaccine. Both conserved end residues are part of each CDR3. A D gene is named only where the DNA matches it firmly. Some rows have no size entry. The others give once, few or many, or a class for an expanded clone.

size,D,V,J,DNA,CDR3
.,.,TRBV6-2/TRBV6-3,TRBJ1-2,TGTGCCAGCACTACAGATAAGCTTGGCTACACCTTC,CASTTDKLGYTF
.,.,TRBV11-2,TRBJ2-1,TGTGCCAGCAATCCGGGGGACTCCTACAATGAGCAGTTCTTC,CASNPGDSYNEQFF
.,.,TRBV10-3,TRBJ2-5,TGTGCCATCAGTGGAGGAGAGACCCAGTACTTC,CAISGGETQYF
few,.,TRBV15,TRBJ1-1,TGTGCCACCAGCAGACGACCGAAAGGGGCCACTGAAGCTTTCTTT,CATSRRPKGATEAFF
many,.,TRBV3-1,TRBJ2-5,TGTGCCAGCAGCCAACAGGGATTCCAGACCCAGTACTTC,CASSQQGFQTQYF
once,.,TRBV7-9,TRBJ2-7,TGTGCCAGCAGCTTAGTAATAGTCGGGACGAGAGCCTACGAGCAGTACTTC,CASSLVIVGTRAYEQYF
.,.,TRBV25-1,TRBJ2-1,TGTGCCAGCAGTGAACGAGTTAAGCAGTTCTTC,CASSERVKQFF
.,TRBD1,TRBV14,TRBJ2-1,TGTGCCAGCAGCCGTCAGCGGGGGACAGGGGTCCCCCCCCTCACCTACAATGAGCAGTTCTTC,CASSRQRGTGVPPLTYNEQFF
.,.,TRBV6-5,TRBJ1-1,TGTGCCAGCAGTTACCGACTGACGGTTCCCACTGAAGCTTTCTTT,CASSYRLTVPTEAFF
once,TRBD1,TRBV19,TRBJ1-1,TGTGCCAGTCATTCGCGGACAGGGTTTTTTGTGGGCACTGAAGCTTTCTTT,CASHSRTGFFVGTEAFF
few,TRBD1,TRBV20-1,TRBJ1-2,TGCAGTGCTAGGCCGACAGGGGGCAACTATGGCTACACCTTC,CSARPTGGNYGYTF
.,.,TRBV28,TRBJ2-2,TGTGCCAGCGCGTCTAGCGTGGCCGGGGAGCTGTTTTTT,CASASSVAGELFF
.,TRBD2,TRBV7-2,TRBJ2-5,TGTGCCAGCAGCCCTCAGAGAGGCGGGGGGCCCCAAGAGACCCAGTACTTC,CASSPQRGGGPQETQYF
.,.,TRBV7-6,TRBJ2-2,TGTGCCAGCAGCCTAGAACAGATGTCGAGCACCGGGGAGCTGTTTTTT,CASSLEQMSSTGELFF
.,.,TRBV11-2,TRBJ1-1,TGTGCCAGCAGCTCCGGCCTGGGGGGGAGGGCTGAAGCTTTCTTT,CASSSGLGGRAEAFF
.,TRBD1,TRBV20-1,TRBJ2-1,TGCAGTGCTCCCAGGACAGGGGTCTACAATGAGCAGTTCTTC,CSAPRTGVYNEQFF
few,TRBD1,TRBV5-1,TRBJ2-3,TGCGCCAGCAACCTGGACAGGGGCACAGATACGCAGTATTTT,CASNLDRGTDTQYF
.,TRBD2,TRBV5-6,TRBJ2-2,TGTGCCAGCAGCTTCCTAGCGGGGGGTGCCGGGGAGCTGTTTTTT,CASSFLAGGAGELFF
.,.,TRBV7-9,TRBJ2-2,TGTGCCAGCAGCTTAGCGCTCAGGGACGGGGAGCTGTTTTTT,CASSLALRDGELFF
.,.,TRBV5-1,TRBJ1-5,TGCGCCAGCAGCTTGGGAGGGATGAATCAGCCCCAGCATTTT,CASSLGGMNQPQHF
.,.,TRBV4-1,TRBJ2-7,TGCGCCAGCAGCCAAGGGTCTCAGGGCACCTACGAGCAGTACTTC,CASSQGSQGTYEQYF